The source of this T cell receptor beta chain is a study of T-cell reconstitution after alpha-beta-depleted transplantation in children. TCRbeta library construction was performed incorporating unique molecular identifiers. TCRdb re-called the PCR reads through MiXCR, storing one row per CDR3 protein. Of 380,000 or so distinct CDR3 sequences in the sample, approximately 12% were seen once. Trimming took 4 bases from V and 1 from J; bases not matched to a gene: 2. The CDR3 loop spans 14 amino acids. Per the germline V gene, CDR1 is MDHEN and CDR2 is SYDVKM. This clonotype showed up many times. V gene TRBV28 combines with J gene TRBJ1-1, with 8 nucleotides matching TRBD1. Sequenced material: PBMCs, taken from the stem cell graft. This sequence was found in a human donor who donated a stem cell graft to a child with Fanconi anemia. In nucleotides, the CDR3 is TGTGCCAGCAGTTGGACAGGGTGGAACACTGAAGCTTTCTTT. Its protein product is CASSWTGWNTEAFF.